These 10 T cell receptor beta chains share one sample of origin, sequenced in a study of shared clonotypes between healthy human individuals. Repertoires were generated with immunoSEQ multiplex PCR, while TCRdb's copy carries only in-frame clones and drops some. Here the sample spans more than 2 million clones, 90% to 95% being singletons. The sequenced material came from naive CD4+ T cells sorted from blood. The subset here: CD45RA+ positively selected. The receptor set was obtained from a man between 18 and 29 years old in good health.

The chain joins TRBV28 to TRBJ1-4, with D possibly matching TRBD1 (6 bases). In germline, CDR1 is MDHEN, CDR2 SYDVKM. The V and J ends lost 10 bases and 4 bases respectively, with 16 bases between them. The CDR3 extends over 14 amino acids. The CDR3 spells CATLGGGHNEKLFF. Here the CDR3 DNA reads TGTGCCACCCTTGGGGGGGGACATAATGAAAAACTGTTTTTT. The entire variable domain, with the rest obtained from reference TRBV28 and TRBJ1-4, is as follows: DVKVTQSSRYLVKRTGEKVFLECVQDMDHENMFWYRQDPGLGLRLIYFSYDVKMKEKGDIPEGYSVSREKKERFSLILESASTNQTSMYLCATLGGGHNEKLFFGSGTQLSVL.

The rearrangement links TRBV2 to TRBJ2-4; tentative D call: TRBD1 (6 bases). Trimming stripped 1 base from V and 15 bases from J, with 10 bases between. CDR3 length equals 11 residues. Germline CDR1 and CDR2: SNHLY and FYNNEI. This CDR3 reads CASSEEGDLYF. In nucleotides, the CDR3 is TGTGCCAGCAGTGAAGAGGGGGACCTGTACTTC.

J is TRBJ1-5 and V is TRBV6-1, with unresolved D. The CDR3 contains 12 residues. CDR1 MNHNS and CDR2 SASEGT come from the germline V gene. V lost 4 bases, J lost 9 bases, and 10 bases lay in between. CDR3 amino acids: CASSGPGWPQHF. DNA for the CDR3: TGTGCCAGCAGTGGGCCAGGATGGCCCCAGCATTTT.

The chain has TRBV2 and TRBJ1-5, with a weak D call TRBD1 (6 bases). Germline CDR1 is SNHLY and CDR2 is FYNNEI. V was cut by 7 bases and J by 3 bases, with 13 bases left in between. CDR3 size: 14 residues. In DNA, the CDR3 is TGTGCCAGCAAAGTTACAGGGAACAATCAGCCCCAGCATTTT. Translation gives CASKVTGNNQPQHF.

V usage is TRBV7-2 and J usage is TRBJ2-3, with a weak D call TRBD2 (6 bases). V was trimmed by 5 bases and J by 3 bases, leaving 18 bases between them. This CDR3 has 16 amino acids. The germline CDR1 and CDR2 sequences are SGHTA and FQGNSA. The DNA of the CDR3 is TGTGCCAGCAGCATCCCTGAGGGAAGCGGGACAGATACGCAGTATTTT. This codes for CASSIPEGSGTDTQYF.

The CDR3 here is CASSGTPSYEQYF. The CDR3 DNA follows: TGTGCCAGCAGCGGGACACCCTCCTACGAGCAGTACTTC. The chain links TRBV5-4 to TRBJ2-7; tentative D call: TRBD1 (6 bases). From germline, CDR1 is SGHNT and CDR2 YYREEE (reference sequence). V lost 4 bases and J 0 bases, leaving 8 bases between the germline ends. The CDR3 has 13 amino acids.

Remarks on this clone: Other DNA variants within this sample encode the same CDR3. The rearrangement uses TRBV2 and TRBJ1-2, with unresolved D. V was pared by 3 bases and J by 4 bases, with 6 bases between. The CDR3 has 12 amino acids. The germline V gene has CDR1 SNHLY and CDR2 FYNNEI. DNA for the CDR3: TGTGCCAGCAGTGATAACTCCTATGGCTACACCTTC. Amino acid sequence: CASSDNSYGYTF.

The chain combines TRBV5-1 with TRBJ2-7, with D uncertain. Trimming cost V 2 bases and J 4 bases, with 10 bases left between them. CDR1 is SGHRS, CDR2 YFSETQ, per germline. The CDR3 runs to 13 residues. The CDR3 DNA follows: TGCGCCAGCAGCTTCAATAAAGCTTACGAGCAGTACTTC. Encoded protein: CASSFNKAYEQYF.

This clone was seen just once. V and J are TRBV30 and TRBJ1-1; D gene ambiguous. The CDR3 covers 15 residues. V was cut by 2 bases and J by 1 base, with 14 bases left in between. The germline CDR1 and CDR2 sequences are GTSNPN and SVGIG (reference sequence). This CDR3 reads CAWSPLKRQNTEAFF. DNA of the CDR3: TGTGCCTGGAGTCCCCTTAAGCGACAGAACACTGAAGCTTTCTTT. Complete variable domain (other parts from reference TRBV30 and TRBJ1-1): SQTIHQWPATLVQPVGSPLSLECTVEGTSNPNLYWYRQAAGRGLQLLFYSVGIGQISSEVPQNLSASRPQDRQFILSSKKLLLSDSGFYLCAWSPLKRQNTEAFFGQGTRLTVV.

The chain uses TRBV7-9 and TRBJ1-3; D perhaps matches TRBD1 (5 bases). Germline V lookup: CDR1 SEHNR, CDR2 FQNEAQ (reference sequence). The V and J ends lost 5 bases and 6 bases respectively, with 17 bases between them. The CDR3 is 15 amino acids. This CDR3 reads CASSSSGGFLNTIYF. The CDR3 DNA is TGTGCCAGCAGCAGTAGTGGGGGGTTCTTAAACACCATATATTTT.